This T cell receptor (beta chain) was captured by sequencing in a study of CD8 T cells in ankylosing spondylitis. Regarding this clonotype: The antigen is undetermined.

Overall study results and limits: Ankylosing spondylitis blood appeared to be characterized by a TCR beta motif of roughly eight highly homologous variants.

TCRdb called the 5' RACE reads again in MiXCR, with one record for every CDR3 protein. The table has around 140,000 distinct CDR3 sequences, 15% to 20% seen once; the top ten hold about 33%. The receptor comes from a male donor with ankylosing spondylitis. The sequencing sample was made of blood, either unsorted or a sorted T cell fraction (not recorded which).

CDR3 protein: CSARETTYNEQFF. DNA of the CDR3: TGCAGTGCTAGAGAGACCACTTACAATGAGCAGTTCTTC. V is TRBV20-1 and J is TRBJ2-1; D is unclear. The V end was cut by 0 bases, the J end by 4 bases, with 7 bases between. The CDR3 loop spans 13 amino acids. Germline V gene sequence: CDR1 DFQATT, CDR2 SNEGSKA (reference sequence).